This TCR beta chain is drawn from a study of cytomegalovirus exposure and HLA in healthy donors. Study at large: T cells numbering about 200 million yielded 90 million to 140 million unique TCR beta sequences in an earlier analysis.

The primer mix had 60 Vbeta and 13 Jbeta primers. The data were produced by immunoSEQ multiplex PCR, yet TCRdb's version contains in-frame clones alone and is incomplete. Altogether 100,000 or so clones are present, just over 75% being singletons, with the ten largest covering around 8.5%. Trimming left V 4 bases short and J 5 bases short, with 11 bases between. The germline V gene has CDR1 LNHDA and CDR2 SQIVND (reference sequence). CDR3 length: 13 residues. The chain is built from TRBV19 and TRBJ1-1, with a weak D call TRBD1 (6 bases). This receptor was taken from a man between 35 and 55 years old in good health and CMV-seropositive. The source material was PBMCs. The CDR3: CASSTGVRTEAFF. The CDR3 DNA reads TGTGCCAGTAGTACAGGGGTGAGGACTGAAGCTTTCTTT. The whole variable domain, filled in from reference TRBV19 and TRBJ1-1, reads DGGITQSPKYLFRKEGQNVTLSCEQNLNHDAMYWYRQDPGQGLRLIYYSQIVNDFQKGDIAEGYSVSREKKESFPLTVTSAQKNPTAFYLCASSTGVRTEAFFGQGTRLTVV.